This entry describes one TCR beta chain. Its specific antigen is unknown. Base qualities are not at hand, and no much larger clone is one base apart. Sequences GTSNPN (CDR1) and SVGIG (CDR2) are obtained from the germline V gene (reference sequence). The junction shows trimming of 0 bases on V and 3 bases on J, plus 9 bases between the germline ends. The CDR3 has 13 amino acids, counting the end cysteine and phenylalanine. Just the 39-base CDR3 DNA is kept, in frame starting at base 1. The data were obtained in a study of T cell responses to AZD1222 COVID-19 vaccine (dated by TCRdb to the early 2020s). With regard to the full study: AZD1222 recipients with second doses at about 4 weeks or about 12 weeks were pooled, because spike-specific TCR depth and breadth did not differ between schedules. A total of 230 to 250 trial participants underwent TCR sequencing, of whom roughly 210 received two doses of AZD1222 and about 25 received two doses of the MenACWY control vaccine. Trial participants were enrolled into age subgroups of 18-55, 56-69 and 70-plus years, which contained around 150, 28 and 57 TCR-sequenced participants, respectively. Findings and caveats that apply to the study as a whole: Epitopes outside the regions mutated in the B.1.351 and B.1.1.7 variants were reportedly recognized by nearly half of the unique spike-specific TCRs. Because no day 14 peak-response samples were available, repertoires were characterized only after the peak T cell response. Conclusions about previously exposed vaccinees are limited because only six or seven AZD1222 recipients were SARS-CoV-2 seropositive at baseline. In the small 56-69-year group, the increase in depth fell short of significance, most likely because of low power. The vaccine-associated CD4 TCRs covered the entire spike protein, and the dominant responses fell in regions 160-218 and 743-854. Most participants were white British and females outnumbered males, and the authors suggested that clonal diversity may have been underestimated. Spike-specific TCR breadth and depth rose significantly after two AZD1222 doses compared with day 0 and with MenACWY recipients.

The CDR3 regions of human TCRbeta chains were analyzed by immunosequencing. In the source study's methods: Repertoire TCRs were checked for matches against a reference library of SARS-CoV-2-specific TCRs that had been generated using the MIRA antigen-specificity platform. Breadth was defined as the fraction of unique TCRs that were SARS-CoV-2-associated. Depth was defined as the fraction of total T cells that were SARS-CoV-2-associated. Each spike-specific TCR was assigned to its reactive spike region and to a CD4 or CD8 class using the MIRA data. Log10-transformed breadth and depth values were compared by one-way ANOVA with Sidak's multiple comparisons tests. TCRdb provides this immuneACCESS table in a form limited to in-frame rearrangements. Some clones are lacking; in checked studies, under half of them reflect an unresolved V gene, and why the rest are absent is not known. For V, J and clone size, that table is used; D and trimming come from the DNA. The table for this sample lists about 150,000 clones; about 94% of them were counted only once. The ten largest clones represent less than 6.5% of the sample.

The time point label for this specimen denotes: baseline before first vaccination. Vaccinee samples were obtained from the UK trials COV001 and COV002, which included a single-blind randomized controlled phase 2/3 trial of AZD1222 (ChAdOx1 nCoV-19) in healthy adults. For TCRbeta chain sequencing, PBMC samples were collected from trial participants at day 0 and at day 28 after the second dose. Sequenced here: peripheral blood, sampled on day 0 of AZD1222 vaccination. The chain joins TRBV30 to TRBJ2-7; the D gene cannot be resolved reliably. This TCR was sampled from an adult in good health. Read as DNA, the sequence is TGTGCCTGGAGTGTAGTGAGATACTACGAGCAGTACTTC. Its protein is CAWSVVRYYEQYF.